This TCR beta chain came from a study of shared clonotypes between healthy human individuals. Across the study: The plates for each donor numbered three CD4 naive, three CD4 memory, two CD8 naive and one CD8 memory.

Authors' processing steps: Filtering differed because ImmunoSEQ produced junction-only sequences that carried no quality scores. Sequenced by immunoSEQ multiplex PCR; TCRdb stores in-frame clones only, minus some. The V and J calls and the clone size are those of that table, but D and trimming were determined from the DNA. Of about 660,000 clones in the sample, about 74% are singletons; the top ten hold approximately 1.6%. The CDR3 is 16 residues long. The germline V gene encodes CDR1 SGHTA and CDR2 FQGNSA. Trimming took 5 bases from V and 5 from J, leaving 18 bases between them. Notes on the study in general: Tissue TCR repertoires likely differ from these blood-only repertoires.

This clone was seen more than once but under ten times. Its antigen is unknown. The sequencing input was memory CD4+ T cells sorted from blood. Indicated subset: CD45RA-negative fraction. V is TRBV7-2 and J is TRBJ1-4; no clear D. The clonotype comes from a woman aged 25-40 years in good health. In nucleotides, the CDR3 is TGTGCCAGCAGCCCCCCCGGTGTCACCGCGAATGAAAAACTGTTTTTT. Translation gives CASSPPGVTANEKLFF.